Listed below are T cell receptor beta chains from one sample, sequenced in a study of blood T cell repertoires in COVID-19. Using immunoSEQ multiplex PCR, the repertoire was profiled, and TCRdb retains in-frame clones only, with some absent. The table has tens of thousands of clones, around 76% seen once; the top ten hold roughly 13%. Specimen: peripheral blood. These receptors originate from an elderly woman with acute or convalescent COVID-19. Each CDR3 is given with its conserved first and last residue. D genes are given only for firm matches. Size is stated for part of the rows, as once, few or many counts, or as a class when the clone is expanded.

d_call	clone_size	j_call	v_call	cdr3_nt	cdr3_aa
TRBD1	.	TRBJ1-4	TRBV19	TGTGCCAGTAGTATCCTCGGGACAGGGGGTGAAAAACTGTTTTTT	CASSILGTGGEKLFF
TRBD1	.	TRBJ2-7	TRBV7-2	TGTGCCAGCAGCTTGGGGACTTGGGACAGGGGGCGCGAGCAGTACTTC	CASSLGTWDRGREQYF
TRBD1	.	TRBJ2-5	TRBV18	TGTGCCAGCTCACCGATTACAGGGGGCGTGGAGACCCAGTACTTC	CASSPITGGVETQYF
TRBD2	.	TRBJ2-7	TRBV5-1	TGCGCCAGCCGACCGCGAGCGGGAGCATCCTACGAGCAGTACTTC	CASRPRAGASYEQYF
TRBD1	.	TRBJ2-1	TRBV7-2	TGTGCCAGCACAACAGGGGGAGATGAGCAGTTCTTC	CASTTGGDEQFF
TRBD1	.	TRBJ2-1	TRBV5-1	TGCGCCAGCAGCTTGGCCGCCAGGGGGCAAGGTGAGCAGTTCTTC	CASSLAARGQGEQFF
.	.	TRBJ2-2	TRBV20-1	TGCAGTGCTATGAGCGGGGAGCTGTTTTTT	CSAMSGELFF
TRBD2	.	TRBJ2-5	TRBV11-1	TGTGCCAGCAGCTTATCCCCTAGCGGATACCAAGAGACCCAGTACTTC	CASSLSPSGYQETQYF
TRBD2	once	TRBJ2-5	TRBV7-2	TGTGCCAGCGGACGACTAGCGGGAGCTGAGACCCAGTACTTC	CASGRLAGAETQYF
TRBD2	.	TRBJ2-1	TRBV29-1	TGCAGCGTTGTCCCCTGGACTAGCGATTCCTACAATGAGCAGTTCTTC	CSVVPWTSDSYNEQFF
.	.	TRBJ1-5	TRBV7-8	TGTGCCAGCAGGGCCAGGTGGGGGGGCAGGGAGCCCCAGCATTTT	CASRARWGGREPQHF
TRBD1	once	TRBJ2-7	TRBV7-8	TGTGCCAGCAGCACCGGACAGGGCTACGAGCAGTACTTC	CASSTGQGYEQYF
.	.	TRBJ1-1	TRBV7-6	TGTGCCAGCAGCTTAGGGCCCCAGGGAGGGGGCACTGAAGCTTTCTTT	CASSLGPQGGGTEAFF
TRBD1	.	TRBJ2-7	TRBV7-6	TGTGCCAGCAGCTTAGTAGGGACAGGGGGCGGTGAGCAGTACTTC	CASSLVGTGGGEQYF
.	.	TRBJ1-2	TRBV10-3	TGTGCCATCAGTGAGTCGACCGGGTCTCTCTATGGCTACACCTTC	CAISESTGSLYGYTF
TRBD2	.	TRBJ2-3	TRBV27	TGTGCCAGCACTTTTTCTAGCGGGAGGGCCTACACAGATACGCAGTATTTT	CASTFSSGRAYTDTQYF
TRBD1	.	TRBJ1-2	TRBV25-1	TGTGCCAGCAGTGAGGAGGGGGCACTGGACTATGGCTACACCTTC	CASSEEGALDYGYTF
.	.	TRBJ2-3	TRBV11-2	TGTGCCAGCAGCTTAGTAGGGGCGGGAAGCACAGATACGCAGTATTTT	CASSLVGAGSTDTQYF
.	few	TRBJ1-5	TRBV1	TGCACCAGCAGCCCCGTGGCAGTATATAGCAATCAGCCCCAGCATTTT	CTSSPVAVYSNQPQHF
.	.	TRBJ2-4	TRBV2	TGTGCCAGCAGCGAAAAGACAGTAGCCAAAAACATTCAGTACTTC	CASSEKTVAKNIQYF
TRBD1	.	TRBJ2-2	TRBV10-3	TGTGCCATCAGGGGACAGGTTAACACCGGGGAGCTGTTTTTT	CAIRGQVNTGELFF
.	.	TRBJ2-3	TRBV21-1	TGTGCCAGCAGCCCGAGAACGGGACTAGAAACAGATACGCAGTATTTT	CASSPRTGLETDTQYF
.	.	TRBJ1-5	TRBV6-2/TRBV6-3	TGTGCCAGCAGTTACGGGGGCTTGGGCAATCAGCCCCAGCATTTT	CASSYGGLGNQPQHF
.	.	TRBJ2-7	TRBV6-5	TGTGCCAGCAGTTACGCCGACAGATCCTACGAGCAGTACTTC	CASSYADRSYEQYF